Described below is a single T cell receptor (beta chain) sequence and its context. The antigen is unknown. Data came from immunoSEQ multiplex PCR; TCRdb stores just in-frame clones and leaves some out. This table holds tens of thousands of clones, less than 95% found once. The time point is: new active TB diagnosis, blood taken before or within 7 days of starting treatment. Tuberculosis was confirmed by positive sputum smear and/or M. tuberculosis culture. The CDR3 has 15 amino acids. Germline lookup yields CDR1 LNHNV and CDR2 YYDKDF (reference sequence). The germline V and J ends were trimmed by 3 bases and 2 bases, with 14 bases remaining between them. This entry comes from a study of T cells in tuberculosis. As for the study in general: In South Africa, adults with active tuberculosis were compared with IGRA-negative and latently infected IGRA-positive adolescents. Within 7 days of starting treatment, or before, PBMC were stored.

Study outcomes and limitations: The TCR-beta difference was not significant; alpha differences partly reflected length.

The sample in question was PBMCs, obtained at tuberculosis diagnosis. The sequence was collected from an adult with tuberculosis. The J gene is TRBJ2-7, the V gene TRBV15, with a weak D call TRBD1 (6 bases). CDR3 sequence reads: CATSRGKDSTYEQYF. CDR3 nucleotides: TGTGCCACCAGCAGGGGAAAGGACAGTACCTACGAGCAGTACTTC.